Sequencing of this TCR beta chain was carried out in a study of blood T cell repertoires in COVID-19. Study-level information: Sites in the United States, Italy and Spain provided acute and convalescent COVID-19 samples. Sources were T cells, B-cell-depleted T cells, or PBMCs; the material itself was cDNA or gDNA.

The CDR3 loop spans 15 amino acids. Germline assignment: CDR1 LNHDA and CDR2 SQIVND (reference sequence). V lost 3 bases and J 3 bases, leaving 9 bases between the germline ends. Per the original methods: For nucleated cells, counts were estimated from reference gene primer amplification. The repertoire was sequenced with immunoSEQ multiplex PCR; TCRdb's copy has only in-frame clones and lacks some. V and J calls and clone size are given by that table; D and trimming were obtained from the DNA. Of about 76,000 clones listed, around 83% are singletons. Source material: peripheral blood. The chain couples TRBV19 to TRBJ1-6, with D maybe TRBD1 (5 bases). This TCR was recovered from a human donor in a cohort sampled during active COVID-19. CDR3 sequence reads: CASSISRDYNSPLHF. CDR3 nucleotides: TGTGCCAGTAGTATCAGCAGGGACTATAATTCACCCCTCCACTTT. The full variable domain, its missing parts supplied by reference TRBV19 and TRBJ1-6, is DGGITQSPKYLFRKEGQNVTLSCEQNLNHDAMYWYRQDPGQGLRLIYYSQIVNDFQKGDIAEGYSVSREKKESFPLTVTSAQKNPTAFYLCASSISRDYNSPLHFGNGTRLTVT.